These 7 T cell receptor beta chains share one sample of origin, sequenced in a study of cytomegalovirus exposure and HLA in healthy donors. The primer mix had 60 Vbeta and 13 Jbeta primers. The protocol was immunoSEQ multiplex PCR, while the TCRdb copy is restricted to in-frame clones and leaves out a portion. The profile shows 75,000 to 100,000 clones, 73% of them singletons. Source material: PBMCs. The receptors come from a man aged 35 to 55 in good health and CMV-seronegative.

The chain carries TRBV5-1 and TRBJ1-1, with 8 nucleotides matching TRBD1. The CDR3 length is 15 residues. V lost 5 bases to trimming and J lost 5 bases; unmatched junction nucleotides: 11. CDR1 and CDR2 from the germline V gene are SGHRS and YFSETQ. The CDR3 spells CASRYQGAGETEAFF. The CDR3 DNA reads TGCGCCAGCAGGTACCAGGGGGCGGGGGAAACTGAAGCTTTCTTT.

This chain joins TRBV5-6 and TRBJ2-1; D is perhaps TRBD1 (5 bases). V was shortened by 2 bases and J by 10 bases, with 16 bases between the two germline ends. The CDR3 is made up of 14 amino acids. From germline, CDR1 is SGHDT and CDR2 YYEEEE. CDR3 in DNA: TGTGCCAGCAGCTTTAGGACAAGCGTTAAGGAGCAGTTCTTC. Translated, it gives CASSFRTSVKEQFF.

CDR3: CASSPGDLRNEQFF. The CDR3 coding sequence is TGCGCCAGCAGCCCGGGGGACCTAAGGAATGAGCAGTTCTTC. V gene TRBV5-1 combines with J gene TRBJ2-1, with D possibly matching TRBD2 (6 bases). V lost 4 bases and J lost 7, with 15 bases in between. CDR1 and CDR2 from the germline V gene are SGHRS and YFSETQ. The CDR3 consists of 14 residues.

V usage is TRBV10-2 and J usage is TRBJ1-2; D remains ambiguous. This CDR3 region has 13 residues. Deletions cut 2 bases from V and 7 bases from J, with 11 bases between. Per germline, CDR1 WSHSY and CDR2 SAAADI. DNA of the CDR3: TGCGCCAGCAGTGAGCGTATTTTATCTGGCTACACCTTC. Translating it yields CASSERILSGYTF.

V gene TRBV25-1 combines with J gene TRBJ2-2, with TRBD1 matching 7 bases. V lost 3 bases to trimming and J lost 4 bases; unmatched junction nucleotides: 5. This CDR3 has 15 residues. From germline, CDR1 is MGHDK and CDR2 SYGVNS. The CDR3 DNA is TGTGCCAGCAGTGACCGAACAGGGGTCACCGGGGAGCTGTTTTTT. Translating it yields CASSDRTGVTGELFF.

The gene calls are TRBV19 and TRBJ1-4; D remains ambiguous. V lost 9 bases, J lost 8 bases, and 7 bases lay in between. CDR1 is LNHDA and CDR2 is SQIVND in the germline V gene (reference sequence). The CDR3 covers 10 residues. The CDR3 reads CASAREKLFF. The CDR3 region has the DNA TGTGCCAGCGCCCGGGAAAAACTGTTTTTT.

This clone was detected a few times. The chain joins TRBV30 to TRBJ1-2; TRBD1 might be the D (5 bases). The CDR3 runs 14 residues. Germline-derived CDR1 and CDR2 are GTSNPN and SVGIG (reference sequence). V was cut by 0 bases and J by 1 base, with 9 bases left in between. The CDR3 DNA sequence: TGTGCCTGGAGTGTTTGGGGCGGTAACTATGGCTACACCTTC. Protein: CAWSVWGGNYGYTF. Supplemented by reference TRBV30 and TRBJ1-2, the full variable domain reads SQTIHQWPATLVQPVGSPLSLECTVEGTSNPNLYWYRQAAGRGLQLLFYSVGIGQISSEVPQNLSASRPQDRQFILSSKKLLLSDSGFYLCAWSVWGGNYGYTFGSGTRLTVV.